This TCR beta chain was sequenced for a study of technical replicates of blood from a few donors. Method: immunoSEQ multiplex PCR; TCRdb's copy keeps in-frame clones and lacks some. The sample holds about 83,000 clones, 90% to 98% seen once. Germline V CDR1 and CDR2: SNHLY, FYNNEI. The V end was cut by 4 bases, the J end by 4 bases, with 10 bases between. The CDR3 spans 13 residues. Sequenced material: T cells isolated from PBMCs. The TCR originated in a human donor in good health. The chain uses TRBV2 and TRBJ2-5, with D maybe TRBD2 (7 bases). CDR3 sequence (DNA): TGTGCCAGCAGTGTAAGGGGGGGAGAGACCCAGTACTTC. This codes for CASSVRGGETQYF.